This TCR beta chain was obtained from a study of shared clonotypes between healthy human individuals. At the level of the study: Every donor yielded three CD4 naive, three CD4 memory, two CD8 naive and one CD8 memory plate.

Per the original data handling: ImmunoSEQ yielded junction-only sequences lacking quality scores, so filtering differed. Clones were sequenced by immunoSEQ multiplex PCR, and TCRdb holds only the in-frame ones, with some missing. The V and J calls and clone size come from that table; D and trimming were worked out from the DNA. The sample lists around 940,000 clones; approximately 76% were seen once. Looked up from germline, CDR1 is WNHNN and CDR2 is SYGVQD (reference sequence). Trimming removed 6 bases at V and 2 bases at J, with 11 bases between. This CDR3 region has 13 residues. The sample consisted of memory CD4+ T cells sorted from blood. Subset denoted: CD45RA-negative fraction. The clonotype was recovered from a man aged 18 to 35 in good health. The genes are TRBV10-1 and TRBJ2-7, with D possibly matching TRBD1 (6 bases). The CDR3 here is CASSIGQTYEQYF. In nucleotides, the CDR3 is TGCGCCAGCAGCATCGGACAGACCTACGAGCAGTACTTC.